These 14 T cell receptor beta chains were all obtained from the same sample, sequenced in a study of cytomegalovirus exposure and HLA in healthy donors. The assay was immunoSEQ multiplex PCR, and TCRdb's table has in-frame clones only and misses some. The repertoire holds roughly 65,000 clones, around 95% seen once, with about 4.2% in the top ten. The sequenced material came from PBMCs. The receptor set was obtained from a man in his late teens or twenties in good health and CMV-seropositive.

V and J are TRBV25-1 and TRBJ1-1, with a tentative D call TRBD1 (6 bases). Germline-derived CDR1 and CDR2 are MGHDK and SYGVNS. The V and J ends lost 1 base and 3 bases respectively, with 12 bases between them. The CDR3 spans 15 residues. DNA for the CDR3: TGTGCCAGCAGTGAATTATCAGGGGCCTACACTGAAGCTTTCTTT. This codes for CASSELSGAYTEAFF.

The gene calls are TRBV2 and TRBJ1-1; 7 bases align to TRBD1. Germline-derived CDR1 and CDR2 are SNHLY and FYNNEI. J was trimmed by 1 base and V by 3 bases; bases with no gene match: 2. The CDR3 sequence is 14 residues long. The CDR3 DNA sequence: TGTGCCAGCAGTGAGGACAGGAAGAACACTGAAGCTTTCTTT. Protein sequence: CASSEDRKNTEAFF. The entire variable domain, with the rest obtained from reference TRBV2 and TRBJ1-1, is as follows: EPEVTQTPSHQVTQMGQEVILRCVPISNHLYFYWYRQILGQKVEFLVSFYNNEISEKSEIFDDQFSVERPDGSNFTLKIRSTKLEDSAMYFCASSEDRKNTEAFFGQGTRLTVV.

This sequence joins TRBV5-1 and TRBJ2-5, with 7 bases fitting TRBD2. In germline, CDR1 is SGHRS, CDR2 YFSETQ. This CDR3 contains 15 residues. Losses at the gene ends were 1 base for V and 2 bases for J; bases not matched to a gene: 5. The CDR3 loop reads CASSLLAGAQETQYF. CDR3 DNA sequence: TGCGCCAGCAGCTTGTTAGCGGGCGCTCAAGAGACCCAGTACTTC.

The chain employs TRBV27 and TRBJ2-4; D not resolved. The CDR3 is made up of 20 amino acids. Germline CDR1 and CDR2: MNHEY and SMNVEV (reference sequence). V lost 1 base and J lost 0, with 22 bases in between. CDR3 DNA sequence: TGTGCCAGCAGTTTATACCCCCCTCCGATGGCCCTTCTAGCCAAAAACATTCAGTACTTC. It codes for CASSLYPPPMALLAKNIQYF.

The chain combines TRBV6-5 with TRBJ2-3; D gene ambiguous. Germline V lookup: CDR1 MNHEY, CDR2 SVGAGI. V shed 1 base and J shed 0 bases, with 5 bases lying between them. The CDR3 is 14 amino acids. The CDR3 bases are TGTGCCAGCAGTTACTTCGGTAGCACAGATACGCAGTATTTT. It specifies CASSYFGSTDTQYF.

V is TRBV4-3 and J is TRBJ1-2, with 7 bases lining up with TRBD1. This CDR3 is built from 15 residues. The V gene's germline CDR1 is LGHNA and CDR2 YSLEER. With 1 base clipped from V and 8 bases from J, the junction kept 10 bases outside the gene matches. The CDR3 loop reads CASSQAIDGQEGYTF. CDR3 bases: TGCGCCAGCAGCCAAGCGATTGATGGACAGGAAGGCTACACCTTC.

The rearrangement uses TRBV19 and TRBJ2-5; 11 bases align to TRBD2. Germline lookup yields CDR1 LNHDA and CDR2 SQIVND (reference sequence). Trimming took 5 bases from V and 2 from J; bases not matched to a gene: 22. The CDR3 loop spans 21 amino acids. CDR3 in amino acids: CASSRYLATELAGGPQETQYF. The CDR3 coding sequence is TGTGCCAGTAGTCGGTACCTGGCGACAGAGTTAGCGGGAGGGCCACAAGAGACCCAGTACTTC.

The chain recombines TRBV18 with TRBJ2-7; 8 bases agree with TRBD1. The germline V gene encodes CDR1 KGHSH and CDR2 LQKENI. Germline trimming cut 2 bases from V and 6 bases from J; bases unmatched to any gene: 12. This CDR3 region has 16 residues. The CDR3 region is CASSPTRTGFSSEQYF. The DNA for the CDR3 is TGTGCCAGCTCACCAACTAGGACAGGGTTCTCCAGCGAGCAGTACTTC.

The chain links TRBV9 to TRBJ1-4; D perhaps matches TRBD1 (5 bases). Between the trimmed V and J ends, which lost 0 bases and 17 bases, there was a span of 17 bases. Per the germline V gene, CDR1 is SGDLS and CDR2 is YYNGEE. CDR3 length: 13 residues. For the CDR3, the DNA is TGTGCCAGCAGCGTAGGACAGTTCTCCCCGGTTTTTTTT. Translated, it gives CASSVGQFSPVFF.

The rearrangement uses TRBV27 and TRBJ2-5; TRBD2 is a possible D gene (5 bases). The CDR3 runs to 15 residues. The V gene lost 5 bases and the J gene lost 6 bases, with 19 bases spanning the gap. CDR1 and CDR2 from the germline V gene are MNHEY and SMNVEV (reference sequence). The CDR3: CASSKVGLPGKTQYF. CDR3 DNA sequence: TGTGCCAGCAGTAAGGTTGGACTTCCTGGGAAGACCCAGTACTTC.

The genes are TRBV10-1 and TRBJ1-5, with D maybe TRBD1 (5 bases). V was clipped by 3 bases and J by 6 bases, with 12 bases between them. Germline values: CDR1 WNHNN, CDR2 SYGVQD (reference sequence). This CDR3 region has 14 residues. This CDR3 is CASSDGGNGQPQHF. The CDR3 DNA follows: TGCGCCAGCAGTGATGGGGGGAATGGTCAGCCCCAGCATTTT.

The chain is built from TRBV7-9 and TRBJ2-3; TRBD2 agrees at 9 bases. The germline gives CDR1 SEHNR, CDR2 FQNEAQ (reference sequence). The V gene end was trimmed by 3 bases and the J gene end by 2 bases; junction bases not matched to a gene: 9. There are 17 residues in the CDR3. The DNA for the CDR3 is TGTGCCAGCAGCTTCCGGGTGAGCGGGGGGAACACAGATACGCAGTATTTT. Translating gives CASSFRVSGGNTDTQYF. Based on the CDR3 plus reference TRBV7-9 and TRBJ2-3, the full variable domain is DTGVSQNPRHKITKRGQNVTFRCDPISEHNRLYWYRQTLGQGPEFLTYFQNEAQLEKSRLLSDRFSAERPKGSFSTLEIQRTEQGDSAMYLCASSFRVSGGNTDTQYFGPGTRLTVL.

V gene TRBV19 combines with J gene TRBJ2-5; 7 bases fit TRBD1. The CDR3 sequence is 13 residues long. With 6 bases clipped from V and 1 base from J, the junction kept 2 bases outside the gene matches. The germline V gene encodes CDR1 LNHDA and CDR2 SQIVND (reference sequence). CDR3 loop: CASSGTAQETQYF. The CDR3 DNA reads as TGTGCCAGTAGCGGGACAGCCCAAGAGACCCAGTACTTC.

V is TRBV6-1 and J is TRBJ2-7; 7 nucleotides line up with TRBD2. The CDR3 has 15 residues. Germline V gene sequence: CDR1 MNHNS, CDR2 SASEGT. V was pared by 1 base and J by 3 bases, with 6 bases of the junction left unmatched. The CDR3 here is CASSEGREIFYEQYF. CDR3 bases: TGTGCCAGCAGTGAAGGGCGGGAGATTTTCTACGAGCAGTACTTC.